This is a list of T cell receptor beta chains from one sample in a study of blood T cells in healthy people across ages. TCRdb re-analysed the 5' RACE reads in MiXCR, keeping a single row per CDR3 protein. The repertoire holds approximately 1,700,000 distinct CDR3 sequences, around 40% seen once, with about 23% in the top ten. Material for sequencing was blood. All receptors derive from a human donor in good health. Each CDR3 is given with its conserved first and last residue. Size tells how often a clone was seen (once, few, many) or the class of an expanded clone, and some rows leave it out.

j_gene | abundance | v_gene | CDR3aa
TRBJ2-7 | NA | TRBV27 | CASSLSPYFYEQYF
TRBJ1-1 | few | TRBV27 | CASSLTTFTMNTEAFF
TRBJ2-1 | NA | TRBV10-3 | CAISERSEDYNEQFF
TRBJ2-3 | few | TRBV20-1 | CSARDYMGGTDTQYF
TRBJ1-4 | NA | TRBV29-1 | CSVEGRGEKLFF
TRBJ2-3 | NA | TRBV9 | CASTLAGVSTDTQYF
TRBJ2-1 | NA | TRBV13 | CASSLAGGVHRRQFF
TRBJ2-3 | NA | TRBV29-1 | CSVDGLAEITDTQYF
TRBJ2-7 | NA | TRBV12-3/TRBV12-4 | CASSIRTGKREQYF
TRBJ1-2 | NA | TRBV15 | CATSSDRQGFGYTF
TRBJ2-5 | NA | TRBV7-2 | CASSPRTSGNEQYF
TRBJ1-5 | NA | TRBV6-2/TRBV6-3 | CASSLMTGASFQPQHF
TRBJ1-2 | NA | TRBV12-3/TRBV12-4 | CASSLFENYGYTF
TRBJ1-2 | NA | TRBV5-1 | CASSLEGQKNYGYTF
TRBJ2-5 | NA | TRBV7-8 | CASSPPGRSLYQETQYF
TRBJ2-6 | NA | TRBV6-2/TRBV6-3 | CASTTHRGRGANVLTF
TRBJ2-6 | NA | TRBV14 | CASSSTLDGHYSGANVPTF
TRBJ2-5 | NA | TRBV4-2 | CASSPDPGLVLETQYF
TRBJ2-7 | NA | TRBV7-6 | CASGPLGGGSYEQYF
TRBJ2-2 | NA | TRBV7-2 | CASSRNLDTGELFF
TRBJ1-5 | NA | TRBV7-2 | CASSLTSGRPQHF
TRBJ2-3 | NA | TRBV5-1 | CASSRALRGNTDTQYF
TRBJ2-5 | few | TRBV12-3/TRBV12-4 | CASSLLNEGTQYF
TRBJ2-3 | NA | TRBV20-1 | CSARKLQGPTDTQYF
TRBJ2-1 | few | TRBV7-2 | CASSLIVSFGQGSYNEQFF
TRBJ2-5 | few | TRBV20-1 | CSARGLGGTQYF
TRBJ2-1 | many | TRBV29-1 | CSQGPFGVRGRHNEQFF
TRBJ1-1 | NA | TRBV12-3/TRBV12-4 | CASGSGQGRVWPTEAFF